The 11 T cell receptor beta chains listed next were all sequenced from one sample in a study of T cell responses to AZD1222 COVID-19 vaccine. The data were produced by immunoSEQ multiplex PCR, yet TCRdb's version contains in-frame clones alone and is incomplete. The sample lists about 160,000 clones, roughly nine tenths occurring once. This specimen was peripheral blood, taken on day 0 of AZD1222 vaccination. The receptor set was obtained from an adult in good health.

This clone was counted a few times. The rearrangement joins TRBV6-2 or TRBV6-3 to TRBJ2-5, with D unresolved. With 2 bases removed from V and 5 bases from J, the gap between germline ends came to 6 bases. This CDR3 has 12 residues. Germline V lookup: CDR1 MNHEY, CDR2 SVGEGT. CDR3 loop: CASSYMRETQYF. CDR3 bases: TGTGCCAGCAGTTACATGCGGGAGACCCAGTACTTC.

This chain links TRBV18 with TRBJ1-5; no clear D gene. CDR3 length equals 13 residues. Germline values: CDR1 KGHSH, CDR2 LQKENI. With 4 bases removed from V and 5 bases from J, the gap between germline ends came to 9 bases. The CDR3 coding sequence is TGTGCCAGCTCACAGGGTCGGGATCAGCCCCAGCATTTT. The encoded protein is CASSQGRDQPQHF. Combining the CDR3 with reference TRBV18 and TRBJ1-5 gives the whole variable domain NAGVMQNPRHLVRRRGQEARLRCSPMKGHSHVYWYRQLPEEGLKFMVYLQKENIIDESGMPKERFSAEFPKEGPSILRIQQVVRGDSAAYFCASSQGRDQPQHFGDGTRLSIL.

In this sample, this clone turned up a few times. V and J are TRBV11-2 and TRBJ2-1, with 10 bases matching TRBD1. The J segment lost 3 bases and the V segment lost 1 base, leaving 9 bases of the junction unmatched. CDR3 length: 18 residues. The germline gives CDR1 SGHAT, CDR2 FQNNGV. Here the CDR3 reads CASSLGGQGEGYYNEQFF. The CDR3, as DNA: TGTGCCAGCAGCTTAGGTGGACAGGGGGAAGGGTACTACAATGAGCAGTTCTTC. Variable domain in full (rest from reference TRBV11-2 and TRBJ2-1): EAGVAQSPRYKIIEKRQSVAFWCNPISGHATLYWYQQILGQGPKLLIQFQNNGVVDDSQLPKDRFSAERLKGVDSTLKIQPAKLEDSAVYLCASSLGGQGEGYYNEQFFGPGTRLTVL.

Note on this clone: An end of the junction differs from the germline gene, which may be a read error. The V and J genes are TRBV5-1 and TRBJ2-3; D remains ambiguous. The germline V gene has CDR1 SGHRS and CDR2 YFSETQ. This CDR3 comprises 14 residues. The CDR3 spells CASRLGRGTDTQYF. In DNA, the CDR3 is TGCGCCAGCAGATTGGGCCGGGGCACAGATACGCAGTATTTT.

Details on this clone: This specimen includes other DNA sequences encoding the same CDR3. The V gene is TRBV28, the J gene TRBJ1-2; D possibly corresponds to TRBD1 (6 bases). The V end was cut by 3 bases, the J end by 5 bases, with 10 bases between. Germline V gene data show CDR1 as MDHEN and CDR2 as SYDVKM. This CDR3 region has 13 residues. The CDR3 spells CASSFGTTYGYTF. Written as DNA, the CDR3 is TGTGCCAGCAGTTTTGGGACAACATATGGCTACACCTTC.

The chain is built from TRBV28 and TRBJ1-2; 11 nucleotides match TRBD1. The CDR3 length is 14 residues. CDR1 MDHEN and CDR2 SYDVKM come from the germline V gene. V dropped 6 bases and J dropped 4; count of bases not matched to a gene: 4. The CDR3 nucleotides are TGTGCCAGCAGGGACAGGGGGCCCTCCTATGGCTACACCTTC. Amino acid sequence: CASRDRGPSYGYTF.

In its sample, this clone was seen a few times. The chain employs TRBV14 and TRBJ1-6, with unresolved D. Trimming took off 2 bases at V and 9 bases at J, with 14 bases between the two ends. The germline V gene encodes CDR1 SGHDN and CDR2 FVKESK. This CDR3 comprises 15 residues. CDR3 in amino acids: CASSQSQVKSSPLHF. CDR3 coding DNA: TGTGCCAGCAGCCAATCCCAGGTTAAAAGTTCACCCCTCCACTTT.

The gene calls are TRBV18 and TRBJ2-3; no clear D gene. The length of the CDR3 is 13 residues. V was shortened by 4 bases and J by 3 bases, with 8 bases between the two germline ends. Germline-derived CDR1 and CDR2 are KGHSH and LQKENI. This CDR3 is CASSLTRTDTQYF. CDR3 nucleotide sequence: TGTGCCAGCTCACTGACGCGAACAGATACGCAGTATTTT. Combining the CDR3 with reference TRBV18 and TRBJ2-3 gives the whole variable domain NAGVMQNPRHLVRRRGQEARLRCSPMKGHSHVYWYRQLPEEGLKFMVYLQKENIIDESGMPKERFSAEFPKEGPSILRIQQVVRGDSAAYFCASSLTRTDTQYFGPGTRLTVL.

This sequence joins TRBV28 and TRBJ1-2; D uncertain. The germline V and J ends were trimmed by 4 bases and 3 bases, with 9 bases remaining between them. Germline V gives CDR1 MDHEN, CDR2 SYDVKM. The CDR3 runs to 13 residues. CDR3 sequence (DNA): TGTGCCAGCAGTTCCCTAGATTACTATGGCTACACCTTC. Translated, it gives CASSSLDYYGYTF.

The gene calls are TRBV4-1 and TRBJ2-7, with D unresolved. Between the trimmed V and J ends, which lost 0 bases and 3 bases, there was a span of 6 bases. Germline V gene sequence: CDR1 MGHRA, CDR2 YSYEKL. The CDR3 runs to 13 residues. The CDR3 nucleotides read TGCGCCAGCAGCCAAGAGAAAGGCTACGAGCAGTACTTC. Its protein is CASSQEKGYEQYF.

This chain uses TRBV11-2 with TRBJ1-3, with D perhaps TRBD1 (5 bases). Trimming stripped 5 bases from V and 3 bases from J, with 26 bases between. Germline CDR1 SGHAT, CDR2 FQNNGV. The length of the CDR3 is 19 residues. The CDR3 coding sequence is TGTGCCAGCAGCCTACGGACTACATCGAGGGACGCGGGTGGAAACACCATATATTTT. Translation: CASSLRTTSRDAGGNTIYF. The full variable domain, rest sourced from reference TRBV11-2 and TRBJ1-3, is EAGVAQSPRYKIIEKRQSVAFWCNPISGHATLYWYQQILGQGPKLLIQFQNNGVVDDSQLPKDRFSAERLKGVDSTLKIQPAKLEDSAVYLCASSLRTTSRDAGGNTIYFGEGSWLTVV.